Listed here are 5 T cell receptor beta chains from one sample, sequenced in a study of cytomegalovirus exposure and HLA in healthy donors. Primers for the PCR totalled 60 Vbeta and 13 Jbeta. Here immunoSEQ multiplex PCR was the method, and the copy in TCRdb shows in-frame clones only, minus some. Of 100,000 to 140,000 clones in the sample, approximately 84% were seen once. The sequenced sample consisted of PBMCs. Every receptor here comes from a man aged 25 to 40 in good health and CMV-seronegative.

This clone was recorded only once. This chain connects TRBV28 to TRBJ2-1; D remains unclear. The CDR3 consists of 13 residues. The V end was cut by 6 bases, the J end by 10 bases, with 16 bases between. CDR1 and CDR2 (germline): MDHEN, SYDVKM. The CDR3 loop is CASRHLDLLEQFF. Here the CDR3 DNA reads TGTGCCAGCAGACACCTTGACTTGCTAGAGCAGTTCTTC.

J is TRBJ1-2 and V is TRBV11-2; D is undetermined. CDR3 size: 15 residues. CDR1 is SGHAT and CDR2 is FQNNGV in the germline V gene. Trimming removed 4 bases from V and 4 bases from J, with 16 bases in between. The CDR3 spells CASSSSAIGSYGYTF. Written as DNA, the CDR3 is TGTGCCAGCAGCTCCTCCGCGATTGGGAGCTATGGCTACACCTTC.

The J gene is TRBJ1-1, the V gene TRBV2; D uncertain. The germline V and J ends were trimmed by 4 bases and 4 bases, with 13 bases remaining between them. The germline V gene has CDR1 SNHLY and CDR2 FYNNEI. CDR3 size: 14 residues. This CDR3 is CASSVHELSTEAFF. The CDR3 DNA reads TGTGCCAGCAGTGTCCATGAGCTGAGCACTGAAGCTTTCTTT.

The V and J genes are TRBV2 and TRBJ2-2, with 7 positions matching TRBD2. Unmatched junction bases numbered 4, after V lost 2 bases and J lost 7 bases. Germline CDR1 SNHLY, CDR2 FYNNEI. This CDR3 region has 14 residues. The CDR3 sequence: CASSELADSGELFF. CDR3 bases: TGTGCCAGCAGTGAACTAGCGGATAGCGGGGAGCTGTTTTTT.

The chain couples TRBV5-1 to TRBJ1-1; D unclear. Germline values: CDR1 SGHRS, CDR2 YFSETQ. V lost 0 bases and J lost 4, with 13 bases in between. The length of the CDR3 is 15 residues. The chain's CDR3 is CASSLAGGQPTEAFF. CDR3 sequence (DNA): TGCGCCAGCAGCTTGGCCGGCGGGCAGCCCACTGAAGCTTTCTTT. The full variable domain, in which reference TRBV5-1 and TRBJ1-1 provide the parts outside the CDR3, is KAGVTQTPRYLIKTRGQQVTLSCSPISGHRSVSWYQQTPGQGLQFLFEYFSETQRNKGNFPGRFSGRQFSNSRSEMNVSTLELGDSALYLCASSLAGGQPTEAFFGQGTRLTVV.